A selection of T cell receptor beta chains follows, all from one sample in a study of cytomegalovirus exposure and HLA in healthy donors. Profiling relied on immunoSEQ multiplex PCR, and the TCRdb table lists in-frame clones only, not all of them. The sample shows 160,000 or so clones, roughly 80% of them seen only once. The sequenced sample consisted of PBMCs. These receptors were collected from a man aged 25 to 40 in good health and CMV-seropositive. The CDR3 runs from the conserved cysteine through the conserved F or W. A D gene is named only where the DNA matches it firmly.

CDR3,DNA,V,D,J
CAWSARVKGYTF,TGTGCCTGGAGTGCCAGGGTCAAGGGCTACACCTTC,TRBV30,NA,TRBJ1-2
CASSPGLWAGELFF,TGTGCCAGCAGTCCCGGACTATGGGCCGGGGAGCTGTTTTTT,TRBV6-5,NA,TRBJ2-2
CASSLVPFEAFF,TGTGCCAGCAGCTTGGTTCCCTTCGAAGCTTTCTTT,TRBV5-8,NA,TRBJ1-1
CASSLTGDGETQYF,TGTGCCAGCAGTTTGACAGGGGATGGGGAGACCCAGTACTTC,TRBV27,TRBD1,TRBJ2-5
CASSVGSGQGEQYF,TGTGCCAGCAGCGTAGGTTCGGGACAGGGAGAGCAGTACTTC,TRBV9,TRBD1,TRBJ2-7
CASSEDRAGANVLTF,TGTGCCAGCAGTGAGGACAGGGCTGGGGCCAACGTCCTGACTTTC,TRBV2,TRBD1,TRBJ2-6
CATLQRGNQPQHF,TGTGCCACCCTACAACGGGGCAATCAGCCCCAGCATTTT,TRBV28,NA,TRBJ1-5
CARSEKGQGRTGELFF,TGTGCCAGAAGCGAGAAGGGACAGGGTAGAACCGGGGAGCTGTTTTTT,TRBV5-3,TRBD1,TRBJ2-2
CASSATGVSGANVLTF,TGTGCCAGCAGTGCAACAGGGGTTTCTGGGGCCAACGTCCTGACTTTC,TRBV27,TRBD1,TRBJ2-6
CASSDPGQGKNSPLHF,TGCGCCAGCAGTGACCCCGGACAGGGGAAGAATTCACCCCTCCACTTT,TRBV10-1,TRBD1,TRBJ1-6
CASSSLAFEDEQFF,TGTGCCAGCAGCTCCCTCGCATTTGAGGATGAGCAGTTCTTC,TRBV7-9,NA,TRBJ2-1
CASSAVGQNYGYTF,TGTGCCAGCAGCGCCGTCGGACAGAACTATGGCTACACCTTC,TRBV5-4,NA,TRBJ1-2
CASSELAGGQTGELFF,TGTGCCAGCAGTGAGCTAGCGGGGGGCCAGACCGGGGAGCTGTTTTTT,TRBV27,TRBD2,TRBJ2-2
CAWSAPTGDYEAFF,TGTGCCTGGAGTGCCCCGACAGGGGACTACGAAGCTTTCTTT,TRBV30,TRBD1,TRBJ1-1
CASLTGGELFF,TGTGCCAGCCTTACAGGGGGGGAGCTGTTTTTT,TRBV18,NA,TRBJ2-2
CASSMISGGGSNQPQHF,TGTGCCAGCAGCATGATCTCGGGGGGAGGAAGCAATCAGCCCCAGCATTTT,TRBV7-8,NA,TRBJ1-5